The rows below give T cell receptor beta chains drawn from one sample of a study of T cell responses to AZD1222 COVID-19 vaccine. Data came from immunoSEQ multiplex PCR; TCRdb stores just in-frame clones and leaves some out. Here the sample spans approximately 190,000 clones, almost 95% being singletons. Sequencing was performed on peripheral blood, taken on day 0 of AZD1222 vaccination. Source of these receptors: an adult in good health. The CDR3 runs from the conserved cysteine through the conserved F or W. A D gene is named only where the DNA matches it firmly. Size tells how often a clone was seen (once, few, many) or the class of an expanded clone, and some rows leave it out.

clone_size: NA
v_call: TRBV6-5
j_call: TRBJ2-7
d_call: NA
cdr3_aa: CASRPGHRVREQYF
cdr3_nt: TGTGCCAGCAGGCCAGGTCACAGGGTGCGGGAGCAGTACTTC

clone_size: NA
v_call: TRBV7-9
j_call: TRBJ1-2
d_call: NA
cdr3_aa: CASSLAREGYTF
cdr3_nt: TGTGCCAGCAGCTTAGCTAGGGAAGGCTACACCTTC

clone_size: NA
v_call: TRBV13
j_call: TRBJ2-3
d_call: TRBD2
cdr3_aa: CASSSGLAGGSTDTQYF
cdr3_nt: TGTGCCAGCAGCTCCGGACTAGCGGGGGGGTCTACAGATACGCAGTATTTT

clone_size: NA
v_call: TRBV5-6
j_call: TRBJ2-7
d_call: NA
cdr3_aa: CASSLDAGHSYEQYF
cdr3_nt: TGTGCCAGCAGCTTGGATGCGGGGCACTCCTACGAGCAGTACTTC

clone_size: NA
v_call: TRBV7-8
j_call: TRBJ1-2
d_call: TRBD1
cdr3_aa: CASSPGTGAYGYTF
cdr3_nt: TGTGCCAGCAGCCCAGGGACAGGGGCCTATGGCTACACCTTC

clone_size: NA
v_call: TRBV11-2
j_call: TRBJ2-1
d_call: NA
cdr3_aa: CASSLVRGPNTEQFF
cdr3_nt: TGTGCCAGCAGCTTAGTGAGGGGCCCCAACACTGAGCAGTTCTTC

clone_size: NA
v_call: TRBV7-2
j_call: TRBJ2-6
d_call: NA
cdr3_aa: CASSSMGGGANVLTF
cdr3_nt: TGTGCCAGCAGCTCAATGGGGGGAGGGGCCAACGTCCTGACTTTC

clone_size: NA
v_call: TRBV5-1
j_call: TRBJ1-1
d_call: NA
cdr3_aa: CASSLQATPNTEAFF
cdr3_nt: TGCGCCAGCAGCTTGCAGGCCACTCCGAACACTGAAGCTTTCTTT

clone_size: NA
v_call: TRBV6-5
j_call: TRBJ1-3
d_call: TRBD1
cdr3_aa: CASSGQGGSGNTIYF
cdr3_nt: TGTGCCAGCAGCGGACAGGGCGGCTCTGGAAACACCATATATTTT

clone_size: NA
v_call: TRBV12-3/TRBV12-4
j_call: TRBJ1-5
d_call: NA
cdr3_aa: CASRYYNQPQHF
cdr3_nt: TGTGCCAGCAGGTACTATAATCAGCCCCAGCATTTT

clone_size: NA
v_call: TRBV5-1
j_call: TRBJ2-1
d_call: TRBD2
cdr3_aa: CASSSSGGIYNEQFF
cdr3_nt: TGCGCCAGCAGCTCCAGCGGGGGGATCTACAATGAGCAGTTCTTC

clone_size: NA
v_call: TRBV7-9
j_call: TRBJ2-5
d_call: TRBD1
cdr3_aa: CASSPDRGWTTQYF
cdr3_nt: TGTGCCAGCAGCCCTGACAGGGGGTGGACGACCCAGTACTTC

clone_size: NA
v_call: TRBV11-2
j_call: TRBJ1-1
d_call: TRBD1
cdr3_aa: CASSLVDRGNTEAFF
cdr3_nt: TGTGCCAGCAGCTTAGTTGACAGGGGAAACACTGAAGCTTTCTTT

clone_size: NA
v_call: TRBV29-1
j_call: TRBJ2-1
d_call: NA
cdr3_aa: CSVEPPGLIPYNEQFF
cdr3_nt: TGCAGCGTTGAACCCCCGGGGTTGATCCCCTACAATGAGCAGTTCTTC

clone_size: once
v_call: TRBV11-2
j_call: TRBJ1-3
d_call: NA
cdr3_aa: CASSLDSRLSGNTIYF
cdr3_nt: TGTGCCAGCAGCTTAGATAGTCGACTCTCTGGAAACACCATATATTTT

clone_size: NA
v_call: TRBV4-3
j_call: TRBJ1-1
d_call: NA
cdr3_aa: CASSRQGGNTEAFF
cdr3_nt: TGCGCCAGCAGCCGTCAGGGAGGGAACACTGAAGCTTTCTTT